This TCR beta chain stems from a study of T cells in Graves' hyperthyroidism and ophthalmopathy. Study outcomes and limitations: Most thyroid clonotypes expanded above 0.001 appeared in blood too. Prediction of ophthalmopathy progression came a median approximately 7 months pre-onset.

At least ten counts were recorded for this clonotype. Its antigen is undetermined. What was amplified from RNA transcripts were TCR beta CDR3 regions. Primed by the HTBI set, a first-round RT-PCR was run on the TCR CDR3. TCRdb re-called the multiplex PCR reads through MiXCR, storing one row per CDR3 protein. The profile shows 45,000 or so distinct CDR3 sequences, about 52% of them singletons. This TCR came from a woman between 45 and 60 years old with Graves' hyperthyroidism. The specimen sequenced was peripheral blood or thyroid tissue (not recorded which).

The CDR3 nucleotides read TGTGCCAGCAGCCACAGAAGGGGGGTGTTTTCTGGAAACACCATATATTTT. Encoded protein: CASSHRRGVFSGNTIYF. The chain combines TRBV7-9 with TRBJ1-3; maybe TRBD1 (6 bases). V shed 5 bases and J shed 1 base, with 18 bases lying between them. CDR1 SEHNR and CDR2 FQNEAQ come from the germline V gene (reference sequence). This CDR3 is 17 amino acids long.